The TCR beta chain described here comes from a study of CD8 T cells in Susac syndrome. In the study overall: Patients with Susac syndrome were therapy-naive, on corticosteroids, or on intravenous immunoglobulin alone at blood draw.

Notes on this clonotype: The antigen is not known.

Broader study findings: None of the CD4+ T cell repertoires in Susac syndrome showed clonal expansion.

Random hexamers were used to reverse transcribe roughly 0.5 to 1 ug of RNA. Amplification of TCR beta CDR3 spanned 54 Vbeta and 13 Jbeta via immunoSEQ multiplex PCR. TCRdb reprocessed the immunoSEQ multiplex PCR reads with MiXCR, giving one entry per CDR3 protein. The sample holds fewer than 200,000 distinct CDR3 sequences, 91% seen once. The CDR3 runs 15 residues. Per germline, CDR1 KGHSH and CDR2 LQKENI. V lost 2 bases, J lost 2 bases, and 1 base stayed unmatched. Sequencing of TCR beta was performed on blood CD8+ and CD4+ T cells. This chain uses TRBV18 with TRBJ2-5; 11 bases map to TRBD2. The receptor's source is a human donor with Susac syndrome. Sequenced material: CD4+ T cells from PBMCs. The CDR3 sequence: CASSPSSGGQETQYF. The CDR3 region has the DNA TGTGCCAGCTCACCATCTAGCGGGGGGCAAGAGACCCAGTACTTC. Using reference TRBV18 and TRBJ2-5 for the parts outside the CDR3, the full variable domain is NAGVMQNPRHLVRRRGQEARLRCSPMKGHSHVYWYRQLPEEGLKFMVYLQKENIIDESGMPKERFSAEFPKEGPSILRIQQVVRGDSAAYFCASSPSSGGQETQYFGPGTRLLVL.